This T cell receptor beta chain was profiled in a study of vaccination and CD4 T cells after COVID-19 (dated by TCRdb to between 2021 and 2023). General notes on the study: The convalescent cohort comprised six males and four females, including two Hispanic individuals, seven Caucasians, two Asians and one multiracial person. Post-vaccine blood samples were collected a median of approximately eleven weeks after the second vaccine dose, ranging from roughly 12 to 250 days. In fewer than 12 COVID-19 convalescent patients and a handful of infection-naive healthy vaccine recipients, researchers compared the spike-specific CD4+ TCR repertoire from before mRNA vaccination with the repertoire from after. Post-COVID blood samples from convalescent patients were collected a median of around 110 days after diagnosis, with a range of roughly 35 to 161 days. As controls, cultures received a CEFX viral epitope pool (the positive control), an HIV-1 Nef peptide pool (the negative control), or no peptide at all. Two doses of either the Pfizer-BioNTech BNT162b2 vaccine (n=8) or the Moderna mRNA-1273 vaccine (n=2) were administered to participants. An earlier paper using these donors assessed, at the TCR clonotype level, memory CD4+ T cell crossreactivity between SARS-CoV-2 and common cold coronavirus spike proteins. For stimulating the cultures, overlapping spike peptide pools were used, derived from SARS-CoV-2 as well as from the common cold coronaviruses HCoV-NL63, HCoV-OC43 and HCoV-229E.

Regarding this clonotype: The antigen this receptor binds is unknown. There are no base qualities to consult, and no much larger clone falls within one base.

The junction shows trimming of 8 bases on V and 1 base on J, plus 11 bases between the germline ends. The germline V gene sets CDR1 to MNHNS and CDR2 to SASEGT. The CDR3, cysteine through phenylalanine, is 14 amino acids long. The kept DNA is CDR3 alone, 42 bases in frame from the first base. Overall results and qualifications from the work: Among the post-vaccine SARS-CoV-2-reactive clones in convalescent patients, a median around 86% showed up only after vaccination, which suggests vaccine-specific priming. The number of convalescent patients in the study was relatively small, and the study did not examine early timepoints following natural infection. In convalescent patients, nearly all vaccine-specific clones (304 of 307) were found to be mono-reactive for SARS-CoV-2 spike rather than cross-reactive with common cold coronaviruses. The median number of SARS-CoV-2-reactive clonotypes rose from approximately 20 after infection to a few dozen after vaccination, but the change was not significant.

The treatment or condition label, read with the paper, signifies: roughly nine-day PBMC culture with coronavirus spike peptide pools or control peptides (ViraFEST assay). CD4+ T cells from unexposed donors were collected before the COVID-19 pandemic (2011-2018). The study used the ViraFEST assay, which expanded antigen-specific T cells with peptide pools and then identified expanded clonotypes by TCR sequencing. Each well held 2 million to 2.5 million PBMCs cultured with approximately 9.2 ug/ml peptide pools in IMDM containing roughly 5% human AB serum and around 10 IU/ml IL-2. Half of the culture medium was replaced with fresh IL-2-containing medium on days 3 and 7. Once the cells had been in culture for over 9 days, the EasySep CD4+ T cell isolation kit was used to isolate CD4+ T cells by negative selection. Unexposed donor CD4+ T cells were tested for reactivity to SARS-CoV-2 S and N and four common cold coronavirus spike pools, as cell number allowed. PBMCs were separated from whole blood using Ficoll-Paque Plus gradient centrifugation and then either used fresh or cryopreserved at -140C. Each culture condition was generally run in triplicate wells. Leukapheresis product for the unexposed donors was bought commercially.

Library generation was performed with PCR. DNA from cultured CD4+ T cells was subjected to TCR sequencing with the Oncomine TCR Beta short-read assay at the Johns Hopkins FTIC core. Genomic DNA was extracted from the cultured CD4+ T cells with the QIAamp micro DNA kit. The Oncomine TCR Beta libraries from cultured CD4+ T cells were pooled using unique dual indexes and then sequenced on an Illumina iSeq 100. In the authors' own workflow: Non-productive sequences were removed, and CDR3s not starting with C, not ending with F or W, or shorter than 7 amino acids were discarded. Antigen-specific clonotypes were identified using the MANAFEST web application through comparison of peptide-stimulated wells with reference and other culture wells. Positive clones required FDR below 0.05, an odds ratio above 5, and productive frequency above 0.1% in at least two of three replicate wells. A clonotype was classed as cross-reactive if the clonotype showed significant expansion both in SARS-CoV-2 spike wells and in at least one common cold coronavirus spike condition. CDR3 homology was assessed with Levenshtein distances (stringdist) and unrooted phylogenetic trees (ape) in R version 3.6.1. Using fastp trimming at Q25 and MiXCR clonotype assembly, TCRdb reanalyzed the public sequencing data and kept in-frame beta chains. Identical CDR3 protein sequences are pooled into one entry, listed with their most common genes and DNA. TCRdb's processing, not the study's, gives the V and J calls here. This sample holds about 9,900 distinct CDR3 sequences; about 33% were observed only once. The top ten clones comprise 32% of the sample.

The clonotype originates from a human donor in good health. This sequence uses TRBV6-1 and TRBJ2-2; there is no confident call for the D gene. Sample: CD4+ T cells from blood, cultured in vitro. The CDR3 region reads CASYPRRNTGELFF. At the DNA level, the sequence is TGTGCCAGCTACCCTAGGAGGAACACCGGGGAGCTGTTTTTT.